The following is a TCR beta chain sequence with its context. This clone's antigen is unknown. No qualities accompany the bases; no much larger clone lies one base away. As encoded in the germline V gene, CDR1 is MRHNA while CDR2 is SNTAGT. V and J are trimmed by 3 bases and 4 bases, and the gene matches miss 6 bases of the junction. Measured from the cysteine to the phenylalanine, the CDR3 is 15 residues long. Left in the record is the CDR3 DNA by itself, 45 bases read in frame from the first base. The cohort consisted of hundreds of healthy bone marrow donors. At the time of sampling, every cohort member was nominally healthy, though immune exposures that went unrecorded were likely present. The donor was CMV seronegative and belonged to the group of around 400 seronegative cohort members. A peripheral blood sample was provided by each donor, and peripheral blood mononuclear cells were used for TCR beta sequencing. Genomic DNA was extracted from the blood cell samples with the Qiagen DNeasy Blood Extraction Kit.

The library was obtained by the immunoSEQ multiplex PCR assay. For the multiplex PCR, a mixture combining 60 forward primers for TCR Vbeta segments and 13 reverse primers for TCR Jbeta segments was used. The CDR3 region of rearranged TCR beta genes was amplified from genomic DNA by a multiplex PCR assay. On the Illumina HiSeq System, the amplified TCR beta libraries were sequenced as 87-base-pair reads. In the paper's pipeline: A later analysis counted 75 million to 100 million unique TCR beta chains across the 670 or so repertoires, and about 10 million of these chains were shared by at least two donors. To remove PCR and sequencing errors, raw reads were error-corrected and collapsed into unique sequences using a nearest-neighbor algorithm that merged closely related sequences. Alignment of CDR3 sequences to IMGT reference sequences was used to assign V, D and J gene segments. For a sequence to be retained, a match of at least six nucleotides was required to both a V gene segment and a J gene segment. A rearrangement counted as productive if the CDR3 had no stop codons and remained in frame with V and J, and every other rearrangement counted as non-productive. CDR3 was defined according to IMGT convention as the region running from the second conserved V-encoded cysteine to the conserved J-encoded phenylalanine. Sequences without an unambiguous match to a single V gene segment were excluded from the earlier analysis of approximately 560 of the donors. In an earlier analysis of around 600 of the donors, V segments were called functional above 56.7% productive rearrangements and were called segregating when the between-donor standard deviation exceeded 5%. A statistical classification framework was built to diagnose cytomegalovirus status from the catalog of TCR beta chain sequences. A later analysis assigned V and J genes by comparing TCR nucleotide sequences with IMGT/GENE-DB human TR gene sequences. A later analysis assigned CDR3 sequences and most-parsimonious VDJ recombination scenarios with the TCRdist pipeline. A later analysis defined each TCR beta chain by its CDR3 amino acid sequence plus V-gene family, and excluded reads lacking a unique V-gene family. To address suspected cross-contamination and a sequencing artifact, a later analysis removed under 600 highly shared, low-generation-probability nucleotide sequences. In a later analysis, a clonal expansion index was calculated for each public chain from normalized within-repertoire ranks of inferred template counts. Generation probabilities in a later analysis came from a VDJ recombination model fitted to out-of-frame rearrangements, and those results were checked against IGoR. Hypergeometric tests were used in a later analysis to score TCR-TCR, TCR-HLA and TCR-CMV co-occurrence, with a repertoire-size bias correction applied to the TCR pairs. False discovery rates were estimated in a later analysis by permuting HLA or CMV assignments 20 times. In a later analysis, co-occurring TCRs were grouped with DBSCAN, and TCRdist sequence similarity was added when clustering was performed within HLA-allele-positive subsets. Repertoires with fewer than 30,000 or more than 120,000 public chains, plus five repertoires with anomalous nucleotide sharing, were excluded from co-occurrence clustering. What TCRdb holds here is the immuneACCESS table cut down to in-frame rearrangements. Part of the clones is not present; checked against another copy, under half of the missing clones reflect an unresolved V gene, and the others are unexplained. That table furnishes V, J and clone size, whereas the DNA furnished D and trimming. For this sample the table gives some 120,000 clones, of which under 90% were detected only once. Around 2.3% of the sample rests with the top ten.

This sample was included in a study of cytomegalovirus exposure and HLA in healthy donors (TCRdb year 2017). Regarding the study in general: According to an earlier analysis of several hundred of the donors, about 179 million T cells yielded 117 million unique TCR beta sequences and 276 Gb of sequence data. Approximately 330 gigabases of sequencing data and approximately 91 million unique TCR sequences made up an early release that covered approximately 650 HLA-typed donors. The genetic ancestry cluster associated with self-reported Caucasian donors included 81% of the 300 to 450 genotyped donors. The study aimed to test whether cataloging public T cell receptors could reveal signatures of past pathogen exposure. Using immunosequencing, the study profiled T cell repertoires from about 620 subjects and related those repertoires to cytomegalovirus serostatus. In addition to the first cohort of roughly 670 subjects, a separate validation cohort of approximately 120 different subjects was used. To predict cytomegalovirus infection status, the study brought together high-throughput TCR immunosequencing, statistical association of individual TCRs with disease status, and machine learning. A later analysis re-analyzed previously published TCR beta repertoires from hundreds of donors and added high-resolution HLA genotyping to study TCR occurrence patterns. The later analysis used no new phenotypic data to find candidate immune exposures, relying instead on TCR beta sequences and their occurrence across donors. In an earlier analysis of more than 550 of the donors, high-throughput TCR beta sequencing was used to judge whether each TCR beta V gene segment behaved as functional or pseudogenic. Donor age, sex, ethnicity and CMV serostatus were collected together with the repertoire data. In a later genetic analysis, genome-wide SNP genotypes for about three fifths of the roughly 670 donors were used, and that subset was treated as a discovery cohort. Every discovery cohort repertoire had been produced on one sequencing platform. Both class I and class II loci were covered by HLA typing, at four-digit resolution. Typing coverage varied by locus: about 620-640 donors for A, B, C, DRB1 and DQB1; approximately 500 for DQA1; more than 600 for DPA1; approximately 490 for DPB1. Several DR-DQ haplotypes were treated as single units for association and clustering because of strong linkage in the cohort. Across about 380 genotyped donors of the cohort, an average of roughly 250,000 unique TCR beta nucleotide sequences per donor were sequenced, and 15% to 20% of those sequences were non-productive. Points the paper makes about the study in general: Only TCR beta chains were sequenced in this cohort, and the absence of alpha or paired-chain data limited detectable features. Because counts were too low, some 17 rarely observed V segments, including chromosome 9 orphons, were excluded from the earlier analysis of about 500 of the donors. For the cohort, immune exposure information was limited to CMV serostatus. In a later analysis, 16,951 TCR beta sequences were associated with specific HLA alleles at a false discovery rate of 0.05. A further reported finding was that TCR beta sequences accurately predicted the HLA-A and HLA-B alleles for most subjects in the first cohort. Linkage disequilibrium might explain the correlated functional status among segregating V segments, but an unknown experimental factor could not be excluded. Because HLA typing was missing for some donors at each locus, association tests included only the typed subset. A later genetic analysis associated a missense DCLRE1C variant with V-gene and J-gene trimming of TCR beta chains, and an independent cohort replicated the association. A group of highly shared sequence variants was considered likely to be a technical artifact of the sequencing pipeline. It was suggested by the authors that the approach could potentially be generalized to other disease states and immunological phenotypes. In an earlier analysis of roughly 560 of the donors, most TCR beta V segments were observed in productive rearrangements about 87% or about 30% of the time, broadly matching IMGT annotations. Three of the identified cytomegalovirus-associated TCR beta chains were confirmed in vitro to be specific for cytomegalovirus antigens. Some IMGT-functional V segments, including TRBV6-2 and TRBV6-3, could not be distinguished by the 87-base-pair reads and were therefore excluded. In a later genetic analysis, fewer N-insertions in productive TCRs were reported among donors in an Asian-associated ancestry cluster than the approximately 710-donor mean. Most TCR sequences were observed very rarely across donors, whereas some public TCRs were present in many individuals. Sequencing depth was assumed to be roughly uniform across donors in the presence/absence analyses, though that assumption may not hold. When HLA alleles, especially DR and DQ, strongly co-occurred, TCR associations were difficult to assign to individual alleles. In a later analysis, the rate of TCR association differed among HLA loci, with DRB1 alleles having the most associated TCRs and HLA-C alleles having the fewest. According to a later analysis, parvovirus B19, influenza, CMV and Epstein-Barr virus appeared linked to several top co-occurrence clusters. The study gave a list of 150 to 200 TCR beta chains associated with cytomegalovirus. The classifier was reported to diagnose cytomegalovirus status with high specificity and sensitivity in both the original cohort and the validation cohort. Compared with equally common non-associated chains, HLA-associated TCR beta chains in a later analysis were more clonally expanded and had lower generation probabilities. In a later analysis, most CMV-associated TCR beta chains were found to appear HLA-restricted, with HLA associations seemingly driven largely by CMV exposure.

Source material: PBMCs. The V gene is TRBV6-4 and the J gene is TRBJ2-3; 8 nucleotides in the junction match TRBD2. This TCR derives from a woman aged 40-49 years in good health and CMV-seronegative. The nucleotide sequence reads TGTGCCAGCAGTGAGACGGGGGGGCCGGCAGATACGCAGTATTTT. Its protein is CASSETGGPADTQYF.